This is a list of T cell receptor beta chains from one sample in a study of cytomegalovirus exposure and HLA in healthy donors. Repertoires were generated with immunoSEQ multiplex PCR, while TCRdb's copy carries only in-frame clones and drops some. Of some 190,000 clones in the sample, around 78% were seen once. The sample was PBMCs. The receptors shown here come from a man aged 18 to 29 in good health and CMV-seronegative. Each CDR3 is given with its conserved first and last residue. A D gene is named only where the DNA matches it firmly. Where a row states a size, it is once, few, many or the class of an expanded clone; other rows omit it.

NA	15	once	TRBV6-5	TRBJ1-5	CASSYEGPPDWTQHF	TGTGCCAGCAGTTACGAAGGGCCGCCGGACTGGACCCAGCATTTT
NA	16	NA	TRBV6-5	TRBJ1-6	CASSSEQVQGRSPLHF	TGTGCCAGCAGTTCCGAACAGGTCCAGGGCCGTTCACCCCTCCACTTT
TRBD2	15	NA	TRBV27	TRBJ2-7	CASSPLGLAVYEQYF	TGTGCCAGCAGCCCTCTGGGACTAGCGGTGTACGAGCAGTACTTC
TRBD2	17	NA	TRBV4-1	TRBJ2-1	CASGPPGTSGRLGEQFF	TGCGCCAGCGGCCCCCCCGGGACTAGCGGGAGGTTAGGTGAGCAGTTCTTC
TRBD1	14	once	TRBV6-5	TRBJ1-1	CASSSLQGSTEAFF	TGTGCCAGCAGTTCTCTACAGGGGAGCACTGAAGCTTTCTTT
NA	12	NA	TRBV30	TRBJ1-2	CASQGGNYGYTF	TGTGCCTCTCAGGGAGGGAACTATGGCTACACCTTC
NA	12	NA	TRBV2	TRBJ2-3	CASTSGADTQYF	TGTGCCAGCACCTCGGGGGCAGATACGCAGTATTTT
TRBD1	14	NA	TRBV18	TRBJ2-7	CASSDRDRVIEQYF	TGTGCCAGCTCAGACCGGGACAGGGTGATCGAGCAGTACTTC
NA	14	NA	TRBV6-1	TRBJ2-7	CASSLDRGGDEQYF	TGTGCCAGCAGCCTAGACAGGGGAGGGGATGAGCAGTACTTC
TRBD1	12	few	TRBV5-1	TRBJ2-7	CASSSQGDEQYF	TGCGCCAGCAGCTCGCAGGGGGACGAGCAGTACTTC
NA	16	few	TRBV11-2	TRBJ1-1	CASSPYPGNRNTEAFF	TGTGCCAGCAGCCCCTACCCGGGGAATCGGAACACTGAAGCTTTCTTT
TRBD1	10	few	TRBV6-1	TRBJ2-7	CASRKGQVIF	TGTGCCAGCAGGAAGGGACAGGTCATCTTC
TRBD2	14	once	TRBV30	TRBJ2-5	CAWSVPGGQETQYF	TGTGCCTGGAGTGTCCCGGGGGGCCAAGAGACCCAGTACTTC
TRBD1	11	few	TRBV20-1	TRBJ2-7	CSAGDSYEQYF	TGCAGTGCTGGGGACAGCTACGAGCAGTACTTC
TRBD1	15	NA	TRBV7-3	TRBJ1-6	CASSLGGGGRGALHF	TGTGCCAGCAGCTTAGGAGGGGGCGGGCGGGGGGCCCTCCACTTT
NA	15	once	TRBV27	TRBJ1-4	CASSNRGAFRGKLFF	TGTGCCAGCAGTAACCGCGGGGCCTTTCGTGGAAAACTGTTTTTT
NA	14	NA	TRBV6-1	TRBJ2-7	CASSETRGNGEQYF	TGTGCCAGCAGTGAAACCCGGGGGAACGGCGAGCAGTACTTC
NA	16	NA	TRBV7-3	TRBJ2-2	CASSPHPGLGTGELFF	TGTGCCAGCAGCCCGCACCCAGGGTTGGGCACCGGGGAGCTGTTTTTT
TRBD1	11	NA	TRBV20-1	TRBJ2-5	CSARGTGAQYF	TGCAGTGCTAGAGGGACAGGGGCCCAGTACTTC
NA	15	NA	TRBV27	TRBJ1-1	CASRRLRVIKTEAFF	TGTGCCAGCAGGCGTCTCAGGGTCATCAAGACTGAAGCTTTCTTT
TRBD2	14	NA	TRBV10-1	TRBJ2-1	CASSGAGGIDEQFF	TGCGCCAGCAGTGGGGCGGGAGGAATCGATGAGCAGTTCTTC
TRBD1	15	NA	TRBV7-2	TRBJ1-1	CASSLGDREATEAFF	TGTGCCAGCAGCTTAGGGGACAGGGAGGCCACTGAAGCTTTCTTT
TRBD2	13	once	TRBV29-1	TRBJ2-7	CSVVPSGLYEQYF	TGCAGCGTTGTGCCTAGCGGGCTGTACGAGCAGTACTTC
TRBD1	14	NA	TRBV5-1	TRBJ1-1	CASSPGTANTEAFF	TGCGCCAGCAGCCCCGGGACAGCGAACACTGAAGCTTTCTTT
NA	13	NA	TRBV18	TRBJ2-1	CASSPRSRNEQFF	TGTGCCAGCTCACCACGTAGTCGGAATGAGCAGTTCTTC
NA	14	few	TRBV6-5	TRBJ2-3	CASKRPGTLDTQYF	TGTGCCAGCAAACGTCCCGGGACTCTAGATACGCAGTATTTT
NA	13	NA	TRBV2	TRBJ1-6	CASSDTQDSPLHF	TGTGCCAGCAGTGACACCCAGGATTCACCCCTCCACTTT
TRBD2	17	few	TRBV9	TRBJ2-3	CASSVSGTSGRTDTQYF	TGTGCCAGCAGCGTATCCGGGACTAGCGGGAGAACAGATACGCAGTATTTT
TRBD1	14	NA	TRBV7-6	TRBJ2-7	CARTRDRSHYEQYF	TGTGCCAGAACCCGGGACAGGTCGCACTACGAGCAGTACTTC
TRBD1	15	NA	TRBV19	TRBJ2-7	CASSIGRQGRYEQYF	TGTGCCAGTAGTATCGGAAGACAGGGGAGGTACGAGCAGTACTTC
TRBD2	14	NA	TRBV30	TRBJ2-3	CAWLRAGVSDTQYF	TGTGCCTGGCTCCGCGCGGGGGTGTCAGATACGCAGTATTTT
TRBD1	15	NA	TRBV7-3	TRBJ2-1	CASSFTGGKDVEQFF	TGTGCCAGTAGTTTTACAGGGGGGAAAGATGTTGAGCAGTTCTTC
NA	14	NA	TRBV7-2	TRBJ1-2	CASSLTPRNYGYTF	TGTGCCAGCAGCTTAACACCCCGTAACTATGGCTACACCTTC
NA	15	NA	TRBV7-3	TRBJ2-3	CASSNRGLSTDTQYF	TGTGCCAGCAGCAATCGGGGGTTGAGCACAGATACGCAGTATTTT
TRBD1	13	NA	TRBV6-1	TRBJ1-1	CASSEIDRGEAFF	TGTGCCAGCAGTGAAATTGACAGGGGTGAAGCTTTCTTT
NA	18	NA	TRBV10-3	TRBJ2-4	CAISDPERGRPVENIQYF	TGTGCCATCAGTGACCCGGAACGAGGTCGACCTGTAGAAAACATTCAGTACTTC
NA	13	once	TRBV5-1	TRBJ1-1	CASRVAMNTEAFF	TGCGCCAGCAGGGTAGCTATGAACACTGAAGCTTTCTTT
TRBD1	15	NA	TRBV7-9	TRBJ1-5	CASSQDRGSNQPQHF	TGTGCCAGCAGCCAAGACAGGGGAAGCAATCAGCCCCAGCATTTT
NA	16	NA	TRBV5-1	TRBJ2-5	CASSLEGQGARETQYF	TGCGCCAGCAGCTTGGAAGGACAAGGGGCCAGGGAGACCCAGTACTTC
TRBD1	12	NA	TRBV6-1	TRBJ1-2	CASGTGGYGYTF	TGTGCCAGCGGAACAGGGGGCTATGGCTACACCTTC
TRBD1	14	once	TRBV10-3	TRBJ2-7	CAIRGTGVLYEQYF	TGTGCCATCAGGGGGACAGGGGTACTCTACGAGCAGTACTTC
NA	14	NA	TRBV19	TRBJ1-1	CASSISGLNTEAFF	TGTGCCAGTAGTATATCGGGTTTGAACACTGAAGCTTTCTTT
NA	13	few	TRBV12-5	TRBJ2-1	CASAGTPYNEQFF	TGTGCTAGTGCGGGGACACCCTACAATGAGCAGTTCTTC
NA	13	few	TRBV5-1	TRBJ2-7	CASKRERSYEQYF	TGCGCCAGCAAGAGGGAACGCTCCTACGAGCAGTACTTC
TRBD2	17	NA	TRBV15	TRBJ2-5	CATSRVGPQRGRETQYF	TGTGCCACCAGCAGAGTAGGCCCCCAGCGGGGGAGGGAGACCCAGTACTTC
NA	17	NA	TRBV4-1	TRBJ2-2	CASSQDGGRSNTGELFF	TGCGCCAGCAGCCAAGATGGAGGCAGGTCGAACACCGGGGAGCTGTTTTTT
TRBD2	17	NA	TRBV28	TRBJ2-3	CASSSPLAGDSTDTQYF	TGTGCCAGCAGTTCCCCGCTAGCGGGGGATAGCACAGATACGCAGTATTTT
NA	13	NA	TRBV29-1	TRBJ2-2	CSVGERLTGELFF	TGCAGCGTTGGGGAGAGATTGACCGGGGAGCTGTTTTTT
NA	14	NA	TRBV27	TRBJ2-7	CASSFGPRLYEQYF	TGTGCCAGCAGTTTCGGCCCCAGGTTATACGAGCAGTACTTC
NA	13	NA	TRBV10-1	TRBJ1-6	CASSPRQNSPLHF	TGCGCCAGCAGCCCTAGACAGAATTCACCCCTCCACTTT
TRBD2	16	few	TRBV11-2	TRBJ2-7	CASSPGTSGASYEQYF	TGTGCCAGCAGTCCCGGGACTAGCGGGGCCTCCTACGAGCAGTACTTC
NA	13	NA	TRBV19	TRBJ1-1	CATFRAGNTEAFF	TGTGCCACCTTTAGGGCGGGGAACACTGAAGCTTTCTTT
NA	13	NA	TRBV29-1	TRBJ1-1	CSVAGLFRTEAFF	TGCAGCGTAGCGGGACTATTTAGGACTGAAGCTTTCTTT
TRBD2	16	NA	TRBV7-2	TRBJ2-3	CASSLVAGGIEDTQYF	TGTGCCAGCAGCTTAGTGGCGGGGGGGATTGAAGATACGCAGTATTTT
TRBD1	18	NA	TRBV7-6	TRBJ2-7	CASSLAFPGQGSSYEQYF	TGTGCCAGCAGCTTAGCATTCCCGGGACAGGGGTCTTCCTACGAGCAGTACTTC
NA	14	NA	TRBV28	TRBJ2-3	CASASAGVGDTQYF	TGTGCCAGCGCGTCGGCAGGCGTTGGGGATACGCAGTATTTT
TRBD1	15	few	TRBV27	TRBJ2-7	CASSTPTGATYEQYF	TGTGCCAGCAGTACCCCGACAGGGGCCACCTACGAGCAGTACTTC
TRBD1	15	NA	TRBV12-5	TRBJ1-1	CASGFISPGGGEAFF	TGTGCTAGTGGTTTCATCTCACCAGGGGGTGGAGAAGCTTTCTTT
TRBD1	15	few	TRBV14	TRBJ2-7	CASSQLGQGEAEQYF	TGTGCCAGCAGCCAATTGGGACAGGGTGAAGCCGAGCAGTACTTC